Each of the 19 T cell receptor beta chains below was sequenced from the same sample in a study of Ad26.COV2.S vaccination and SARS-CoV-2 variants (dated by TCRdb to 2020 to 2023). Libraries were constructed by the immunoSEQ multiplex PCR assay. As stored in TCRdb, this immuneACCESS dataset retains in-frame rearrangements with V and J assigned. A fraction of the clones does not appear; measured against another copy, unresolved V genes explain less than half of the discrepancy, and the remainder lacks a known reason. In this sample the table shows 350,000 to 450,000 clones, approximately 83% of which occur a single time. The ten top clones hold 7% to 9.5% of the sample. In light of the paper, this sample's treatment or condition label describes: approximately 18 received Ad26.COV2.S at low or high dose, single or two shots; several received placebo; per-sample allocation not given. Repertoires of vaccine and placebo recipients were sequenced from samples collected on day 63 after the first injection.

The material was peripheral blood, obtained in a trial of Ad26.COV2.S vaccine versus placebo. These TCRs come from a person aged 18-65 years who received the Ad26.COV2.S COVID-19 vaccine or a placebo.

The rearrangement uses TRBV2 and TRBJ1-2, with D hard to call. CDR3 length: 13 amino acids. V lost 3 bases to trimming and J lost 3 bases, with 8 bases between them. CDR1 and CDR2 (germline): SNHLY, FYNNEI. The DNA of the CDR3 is TGTGCCAGCAGTGACTACAGCCACTATGGCTACACCTTC. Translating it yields CASSDYSHYGYTF.

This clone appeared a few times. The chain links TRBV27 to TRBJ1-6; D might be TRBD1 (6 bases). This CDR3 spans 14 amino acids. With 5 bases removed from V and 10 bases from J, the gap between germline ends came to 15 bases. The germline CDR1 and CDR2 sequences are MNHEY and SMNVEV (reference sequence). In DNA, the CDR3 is TGTGCCAGCAGTACGACAGGCGTGTCATCACCCCTCCACTTT. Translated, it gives CASSTTGVSSPLHF.

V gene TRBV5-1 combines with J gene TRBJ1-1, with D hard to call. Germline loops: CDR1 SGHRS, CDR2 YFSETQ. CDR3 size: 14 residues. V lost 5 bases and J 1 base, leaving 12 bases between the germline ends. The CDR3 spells CASRPMTRNTEAFF. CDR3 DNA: TGCGCCAGCAGACCGATGACAAGGAACACTGAAGCTTTCTTT.

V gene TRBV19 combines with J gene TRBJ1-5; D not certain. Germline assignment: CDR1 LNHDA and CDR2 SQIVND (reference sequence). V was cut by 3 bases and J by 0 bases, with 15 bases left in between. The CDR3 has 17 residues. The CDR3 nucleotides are TGTGCCAGTAGTATCGCATCAGGAGTGTATAGCAATCAGCCCCAGCATTTT. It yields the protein CASSIASGVYSNQPQHF.

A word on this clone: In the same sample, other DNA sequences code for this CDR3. DNA for the CDR3: TGTGCCAGCAGTTATAGGACTAACACTGAAGCTTTCTTT. It yields the protein CASSYRTNTEAFF. This rearrangement joins TRBV27 to TRBJ1-1; no reliable D call. This CDR3 has 13 amino acids. V was pared by 4 bases and J by 2 bases, with 8 bases between. The germline V gene has CDR1 MNHEY and CDR2 SMNVEV (reference sequence).

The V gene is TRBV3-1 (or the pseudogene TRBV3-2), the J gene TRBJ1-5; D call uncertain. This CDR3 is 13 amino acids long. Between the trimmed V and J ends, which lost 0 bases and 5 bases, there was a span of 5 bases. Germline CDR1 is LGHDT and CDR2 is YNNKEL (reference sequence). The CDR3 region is CASSQDADQPQHF. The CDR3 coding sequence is TGTGCCAGCAGCCAAGATGCGGATCAGCCCCAGCATTTT.

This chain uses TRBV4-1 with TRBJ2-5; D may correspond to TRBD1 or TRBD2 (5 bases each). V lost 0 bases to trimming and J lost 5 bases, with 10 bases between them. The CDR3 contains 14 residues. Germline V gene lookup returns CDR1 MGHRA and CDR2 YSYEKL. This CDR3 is CASSQDPGTETQYF. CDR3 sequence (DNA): TGCGCCAGCAGCCAAGATCCAGGGACGGAGACCCAGTACTTC.

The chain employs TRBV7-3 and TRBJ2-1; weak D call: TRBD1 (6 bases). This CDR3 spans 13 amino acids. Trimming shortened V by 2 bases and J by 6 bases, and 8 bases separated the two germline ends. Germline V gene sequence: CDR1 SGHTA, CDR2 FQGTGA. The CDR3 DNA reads TGTGCCAGCAGCTTACTGACAGGCAATGAGCAGTTCTTC. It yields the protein CASSLLTGNEQFF.

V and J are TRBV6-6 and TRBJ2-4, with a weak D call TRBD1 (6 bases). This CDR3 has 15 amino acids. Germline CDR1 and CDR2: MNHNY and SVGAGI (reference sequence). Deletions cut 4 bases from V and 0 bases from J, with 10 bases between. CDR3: CASSFDRSAKNIQYF. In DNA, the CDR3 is TGTGCCAGCAGTTTCGACAGGTCAGCCAAAAACATTCAGTACTTC.

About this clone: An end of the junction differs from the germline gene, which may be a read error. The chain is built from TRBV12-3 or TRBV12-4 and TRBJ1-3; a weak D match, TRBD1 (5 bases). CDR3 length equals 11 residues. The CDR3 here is CASGEGWKPSF. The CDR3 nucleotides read TGTGCCAGCGGGGAGGGGTGGAAACCCTCATTT.

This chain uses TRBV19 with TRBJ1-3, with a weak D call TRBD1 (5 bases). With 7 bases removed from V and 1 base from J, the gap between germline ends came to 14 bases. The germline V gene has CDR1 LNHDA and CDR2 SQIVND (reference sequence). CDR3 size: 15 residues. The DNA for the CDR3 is TGTGCCAGTAATCGCGGGGGTAGGTCTGGAAACACCATATATTTT. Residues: CASNRGGRSGNTIYF.

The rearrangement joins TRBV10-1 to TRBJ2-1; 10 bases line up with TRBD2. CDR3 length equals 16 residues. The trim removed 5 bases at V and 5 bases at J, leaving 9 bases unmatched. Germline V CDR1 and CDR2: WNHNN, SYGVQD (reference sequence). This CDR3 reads CASSPSAGGWDNEQFF. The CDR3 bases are TGCGCCAGCAGTCCTTCAGCGGGGGGGTGGGACAATGAGCAGTTCTTC.

This CDR3 reads CASLGLANTQYF. For the CDR3, the DNA is TGTGCCAGCTTGGGGCTGGCAAATACGCAGTATTTT. The rearrangement joins TRBV2 to TRBJ2-3, with D perhaps TRBD1 (5 bases). This CDR3 spans 12 amino acids. From germline, CDR1 is SNHLY and CDR2 FYNNEI. V was shortened by 8 bases and J by 7 bases, with 13 bases between the two germline ends.

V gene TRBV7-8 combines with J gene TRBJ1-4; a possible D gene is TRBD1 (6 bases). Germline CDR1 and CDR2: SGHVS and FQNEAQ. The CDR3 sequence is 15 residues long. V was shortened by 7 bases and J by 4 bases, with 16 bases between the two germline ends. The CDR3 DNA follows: TGTGCCAGCAAAACCGCGGGGGCAAGTAATGAAAAACTGTTTTTT. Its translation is CASKTAGASNEKLFF.

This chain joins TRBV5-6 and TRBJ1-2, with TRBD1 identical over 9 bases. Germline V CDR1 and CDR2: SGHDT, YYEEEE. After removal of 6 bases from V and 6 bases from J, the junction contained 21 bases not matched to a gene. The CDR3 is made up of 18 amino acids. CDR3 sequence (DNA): TGTGCCAGCACATGGGGAGGGACAGGGAGGACCGAAAAGGATGGCTACACCTTC. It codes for CASTWGGTGRTEKDGYTF.

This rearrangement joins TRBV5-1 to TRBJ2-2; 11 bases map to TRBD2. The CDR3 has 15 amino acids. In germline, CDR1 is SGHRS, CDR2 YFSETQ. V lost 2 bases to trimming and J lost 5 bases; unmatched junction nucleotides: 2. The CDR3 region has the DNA TGCGCCAGCAGCTTTACTAGCGGGGGAACCGGGGAGCTGTTTTTT. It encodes CASSFTSGGTGELFF. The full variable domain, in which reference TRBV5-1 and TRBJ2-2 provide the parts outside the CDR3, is KAGVTQTPRYLIKTRGQQVTLSCSPISGHRSVSWYQQTPGQGLQFLFEYFSETQRNKGNFPGRFSGRQFSNSRSEMNVSTLELGDSALYLCASSFTSGGTGELFFGEGSRLTVL.

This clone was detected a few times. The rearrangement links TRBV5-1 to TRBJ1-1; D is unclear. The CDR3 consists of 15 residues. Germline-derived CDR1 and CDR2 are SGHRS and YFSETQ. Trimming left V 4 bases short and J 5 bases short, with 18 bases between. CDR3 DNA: TGCGCCAGCAGCAAATCACCGAAGGGCGGTACTGAAGCTTTCTTT. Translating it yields CASSKSPKGGTEAFF. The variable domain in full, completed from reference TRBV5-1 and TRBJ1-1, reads KAGVTQTPRYLIKTRGQQVTLSCSPISGHRSVSWYQQTPGQGLQFLFEYFSETQRNKGNFPGRFSGRQFSNSRSEMNVSTLELGDSALYLCASSKSPKGGTEAFFGQGTRLTVV.

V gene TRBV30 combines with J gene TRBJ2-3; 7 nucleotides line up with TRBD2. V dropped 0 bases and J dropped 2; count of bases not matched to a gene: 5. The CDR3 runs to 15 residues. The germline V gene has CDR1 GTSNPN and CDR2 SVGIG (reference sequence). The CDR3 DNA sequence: TGTGCCTGGAGTGTTGGTGGGAGGGCCACAGATACGCAGTATTTT. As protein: CAWSVGGRATDTQYF.

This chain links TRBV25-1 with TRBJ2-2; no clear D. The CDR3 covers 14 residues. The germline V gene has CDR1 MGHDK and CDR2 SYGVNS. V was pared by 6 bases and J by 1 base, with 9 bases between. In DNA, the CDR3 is TGTGCCAGCAGCCGCGGATGGAACACCGGGGAGCTGTTTTTT. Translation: CASSRGWNTGELFF.